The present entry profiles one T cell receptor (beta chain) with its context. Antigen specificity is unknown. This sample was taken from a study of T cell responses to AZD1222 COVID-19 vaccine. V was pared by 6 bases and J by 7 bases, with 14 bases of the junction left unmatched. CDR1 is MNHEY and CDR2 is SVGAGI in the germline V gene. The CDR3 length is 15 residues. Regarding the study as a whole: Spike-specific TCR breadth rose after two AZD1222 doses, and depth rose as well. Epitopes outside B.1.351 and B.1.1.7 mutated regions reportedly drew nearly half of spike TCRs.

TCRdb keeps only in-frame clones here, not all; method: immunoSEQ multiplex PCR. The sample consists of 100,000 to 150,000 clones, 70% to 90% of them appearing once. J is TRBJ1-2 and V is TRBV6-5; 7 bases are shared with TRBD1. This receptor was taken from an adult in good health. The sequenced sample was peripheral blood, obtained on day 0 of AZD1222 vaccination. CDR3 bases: TGTGCCAGCAGCCGGAAAGGGGGCGGGCTCCTTGGCTACACCTTC. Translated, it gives CASSRKGGGLLGYTF.